This TCR beta chain was recovered during a study of tumour-infiltrating T cells in Burkitt lymphoma. Study overall: Repertoire clonality predicted overall and progression-free survival.

Here immunoSEQ multiplex PCR was the method, and the copy in TCRdb shows in-frame clones only, minus some. Found here are 15,000 to 20,000 clones, almost 80% of them singletons; the top ten hold more than 2%. This CDR3 has 15 residues. Per the germline V gene, CDR1 is MNHEY and CDR2 is SMNVEV (reference sequence). The V and J ends lost 3 bases and 1 base, in that order; junction bases with no gene match: 6. The sequenced sample was tumor tissue. The chain links TRBV27 to TRBJ2-7; the match to TRBD1 covers 7 bases. The sequence derives from a human donor with diffuse large B-cell lymphoma. The chain's CDR3 is CASSFNGQESYEQYF. In nucleotides, the CDR3 is TGTGCCAGCAGTTTTAACGGACAGGAATCCTACGAGCAGTACTTC.